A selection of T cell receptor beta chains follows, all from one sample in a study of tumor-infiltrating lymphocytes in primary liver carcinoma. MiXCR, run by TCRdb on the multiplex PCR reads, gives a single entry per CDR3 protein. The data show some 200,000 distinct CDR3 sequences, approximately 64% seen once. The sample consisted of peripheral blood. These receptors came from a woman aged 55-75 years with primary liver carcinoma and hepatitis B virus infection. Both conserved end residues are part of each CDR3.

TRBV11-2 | CASSFDTIRGRTGELFF
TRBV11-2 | CASSSNGGEYTDTQYF
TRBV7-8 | CASSFPGGHPQHF
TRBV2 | CASTPGQGITGGYEQYF
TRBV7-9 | CAGRGGGNSPLHF
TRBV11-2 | CASSLVESLWNEQFF
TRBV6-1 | CASSAIGTSFAGEQFF
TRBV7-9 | CASSPNYNTGELFF
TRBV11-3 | CVSSLRGGLRGYTF
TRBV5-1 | CSSSSGTSGSHEQYF